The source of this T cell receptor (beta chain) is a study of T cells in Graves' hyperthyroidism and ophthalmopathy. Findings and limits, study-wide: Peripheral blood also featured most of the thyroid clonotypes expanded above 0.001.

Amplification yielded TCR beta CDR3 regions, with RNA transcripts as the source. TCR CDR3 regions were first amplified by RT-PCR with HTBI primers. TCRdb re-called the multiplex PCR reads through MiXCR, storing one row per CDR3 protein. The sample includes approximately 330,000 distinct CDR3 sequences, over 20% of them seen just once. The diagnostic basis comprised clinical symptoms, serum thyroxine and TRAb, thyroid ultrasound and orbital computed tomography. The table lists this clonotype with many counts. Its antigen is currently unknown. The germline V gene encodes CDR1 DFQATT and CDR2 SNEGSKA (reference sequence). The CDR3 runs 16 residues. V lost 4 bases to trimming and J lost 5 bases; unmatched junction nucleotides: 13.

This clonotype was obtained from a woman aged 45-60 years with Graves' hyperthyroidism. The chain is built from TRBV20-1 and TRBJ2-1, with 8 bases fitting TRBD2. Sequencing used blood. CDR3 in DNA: TGCAGTGCTACCTACGGACTGGGCGGGAGGAACAATGAGCAGTTCTTC. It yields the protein CSATYGLGGRNNEQFF.